Here is one T cell receptor (beta chain) with its context. Its specificity is not known. Clones were read by immunoSEQ multiplex PCR, and TCRdb kept only the in-frame ones, dropping some. Here the sample spans 90,000 to 120,000 clones, about 87% being singletons. These data are taken from a study of T cell responses to AZD1222 COVID-19 vaccine. Study findings and constraints: Distributed over spike, vaccine-associated CD4 TCRs predominated at 160-218 and 743-854. Possibly, clonal diversity was underestimated; donors were largely white British and included more females. Reports say nearly half of spike-specific TCRs go after unmutated variant regions. Spike-specific TCR breadth and depth went up after people got two AZD1222 doses.

This clonotype was obtained from an adult in good health. This sample comprised peripheral blood, obtained on day 0 of AZD1222 vaccination.

The CDR3 DNA reads TGTGCCAGCGGTCCCCCGAAGACAGAAGCTTTCTTT. Its translation: CASGPPKTEAFF. The chain links TRBV6-5 to TRBJ1-1, with no clear D. V lost 8 bases and J lost 8, with 15 bases in between. Germline V lookup: CDR1 MNHEY, CDR2 SVGAGI. CDR3 length: 12 residues.